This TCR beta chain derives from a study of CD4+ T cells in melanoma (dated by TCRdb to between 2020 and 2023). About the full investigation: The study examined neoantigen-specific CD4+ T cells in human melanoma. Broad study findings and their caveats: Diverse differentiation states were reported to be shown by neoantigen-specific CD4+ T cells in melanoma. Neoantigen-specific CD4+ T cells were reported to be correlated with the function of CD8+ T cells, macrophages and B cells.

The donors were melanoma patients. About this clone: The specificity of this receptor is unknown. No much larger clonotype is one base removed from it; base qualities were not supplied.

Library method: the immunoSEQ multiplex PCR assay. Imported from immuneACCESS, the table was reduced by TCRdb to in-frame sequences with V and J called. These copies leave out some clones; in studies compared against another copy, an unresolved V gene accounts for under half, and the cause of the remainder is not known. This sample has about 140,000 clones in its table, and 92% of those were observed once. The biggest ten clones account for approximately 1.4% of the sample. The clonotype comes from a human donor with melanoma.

The CDR3 region has the sequence CASSSLAGPRGEQFF. The DNA reads as follows: TGTGCCAGCAGCTCCTTAGCGGGGCCCCGGGGTGAGCAGTTCTTC. The chain links TRBV11-2 with TRBJ2-1; the junction holds 8 bases that match TRBD2. Taken from cysteine to phenylalanine, the CDR3 has 15 residues. Only the CDR3 region is kept as DNA, spanning 45 bases read in frame from base 1. The germline V gene sets CDR1 to SGHAT and CDR2 to FQNNGV. Trimming takes 4 bases off V and 9 bases off J; junction bases not matched to a gene: 11.